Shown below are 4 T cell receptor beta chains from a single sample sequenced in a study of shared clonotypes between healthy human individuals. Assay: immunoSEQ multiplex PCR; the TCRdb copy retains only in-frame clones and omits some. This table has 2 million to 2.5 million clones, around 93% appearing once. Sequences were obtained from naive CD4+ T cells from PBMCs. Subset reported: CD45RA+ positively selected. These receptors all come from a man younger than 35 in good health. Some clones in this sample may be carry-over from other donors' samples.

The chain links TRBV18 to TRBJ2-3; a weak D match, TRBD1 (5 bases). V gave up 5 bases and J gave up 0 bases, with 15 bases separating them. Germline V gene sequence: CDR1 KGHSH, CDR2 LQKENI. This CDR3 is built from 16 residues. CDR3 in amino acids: CASSSLQGTSTDTQYF. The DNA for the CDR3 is TGTGCCAGCTCATCCCTCCAGGGAACTAGCACAGATACGCAGTATTTT.

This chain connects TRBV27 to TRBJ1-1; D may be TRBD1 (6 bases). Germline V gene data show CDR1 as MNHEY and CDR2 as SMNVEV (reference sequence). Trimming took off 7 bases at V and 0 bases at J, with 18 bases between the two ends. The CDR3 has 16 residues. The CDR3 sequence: CASMVLTGRMNTEAFF. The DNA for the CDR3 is TGTGCCAGCATGGTCTTGACAGGAAGAATGAACACTGAAGCTTTCTTT.

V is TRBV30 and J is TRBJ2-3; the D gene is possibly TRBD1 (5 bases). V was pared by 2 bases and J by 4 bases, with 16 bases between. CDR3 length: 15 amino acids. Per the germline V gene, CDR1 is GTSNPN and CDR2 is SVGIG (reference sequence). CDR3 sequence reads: CAWSNRIGLADTQYF. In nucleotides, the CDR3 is TGTGCCTGGAGTAACAGGATCGGCTTGGCAGATACGCAGTATTTT.

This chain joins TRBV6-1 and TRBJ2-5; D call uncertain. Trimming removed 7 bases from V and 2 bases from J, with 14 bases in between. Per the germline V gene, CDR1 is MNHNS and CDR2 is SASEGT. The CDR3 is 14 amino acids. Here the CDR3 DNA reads TGTGCCAGCACGGTGACACTCCTACAAGAGACCCAGTACTTC. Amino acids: CASTVTLLQETQYF.